This T cell receptor (beta chain) emerged from a study of preoperative IRX-2 immunotherapy in early breast cancer. Germline lookup yields CDR1 MNHGY and CDR2 SAAAGT. The J segment lost 2 bases and the V segment lost 5 bases, leaving 6 bases of the junction unmatched. The CDR3 is 15 residues long. The treatment: preoperative locoregional IRX-2 cytokine immunotherapy. Patients received preoperative, locoregional IRX-2 cytokine immunotherapy in a phase Ib study. Repertoires were generated with immunoSEQ multiplex PCR, while TCRdb's copy carries only in-frame clones and drops some. The repertoire consists of tens of thousands of clones, with about 83% occurring once and the leading ten covering around 2.2%.

Specimen: lymph node tissue, collected before IRX-2 immunotherapy. J is TRBJ1-5 and V is TRBV6-8; TRBD1 matches at 7 bases. The TCR was taken from a human donor with breast cancer. DNA of the CDR3: TGTGCCAGCAGTGTGACAGGGAGGGGCAATCAGCCCCAGCATTTT. Translation gives CASSVTGRGNQPQHF.